A single TCR beta chain is shown here with its context. The data derive from a study of CD8+ T cells in alopecia areata. Study in general: Tofacitinib therapy lasting 6 to 18 months was followed by 6 months off drug.

The sequencing template was cDNA reverse transcribed from extracted RNA. Using immunoSEQ multiplex PCR, the repertoire was profiled, and TCRdb retains in-frame clones only, with some absent. The sample carries fewer than 100,000 clones, around 71% recorded once. This CDR3 is built from 15 residues. Looked up from germline, CDR1 is SEHNR and CDR2 is FQNEAQ (reference sequence). The ends lost 4 bases at V and 4 bases at J; junction bases unmatched: 8. Stated treatment: oral pan-JAK inhibitor, 5-10 mg twice daily. V and J are TRBV7-9 and TRBJ2-3; 7 bases line up with TRBD2. The sequence came from a human donor with alopecia areata. The source was CD8+ T cells sorted from blood, collected at week 44, from a patient treated with tofacitinib. The CDR3 DNA sequence: TGTGCCAGCAGCTCTCCCGGGCTAGCGGCAGATACGCAGTATTTT. The encoded protein is CASSSPGLAADTQYF. Drawing the rest from reference TRBV7-9 and TRBJ2-3, the complete variable domain is DTGVSQNPRHKITKRGQNVTFRCDPISEHNRLYWYRQTLGQGPEFLTYFQNEAQLEKSRLLSDRFSAERPKGSFSTLEIQRTEQGDSAMYLCASSSPGLAADTQYFGPGTRLTVL.